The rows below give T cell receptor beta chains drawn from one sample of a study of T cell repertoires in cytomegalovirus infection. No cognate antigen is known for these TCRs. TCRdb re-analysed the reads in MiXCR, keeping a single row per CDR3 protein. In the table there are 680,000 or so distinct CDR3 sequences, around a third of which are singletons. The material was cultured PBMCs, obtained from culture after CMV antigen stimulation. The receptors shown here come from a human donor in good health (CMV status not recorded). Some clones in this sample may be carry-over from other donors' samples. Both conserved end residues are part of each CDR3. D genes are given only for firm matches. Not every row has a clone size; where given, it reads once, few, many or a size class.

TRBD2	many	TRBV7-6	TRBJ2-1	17	TGTGCCAGCAGCTTAGGGACTAGTCATGGCTCCTACAATGAGCAGTTCTTC	CASSLGTSHGSYNEQFF
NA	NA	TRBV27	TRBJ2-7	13	TGTGCCAGCAGTCATAAGGTGTCCTACGAGCAGTACTTC	CASSHKVSYEQYF
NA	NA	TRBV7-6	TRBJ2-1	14	TGTGCCAGCTCCGTATTTTCCGCTTACAATGAGCAGTTCTTC	CASSVFSAYNEQFF
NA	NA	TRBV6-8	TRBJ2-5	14	TGTGCCAGCAGTTACCTGGTAGCTCGAGAGACCCAGTACTTC	CASSYLVARETQYF
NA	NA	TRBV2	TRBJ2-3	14	TGTGCCAGCAGTGAGCAGCAGGGCACAGATACGCAGTATTTT	CASSEQQGTDTQYF
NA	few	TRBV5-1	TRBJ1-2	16	TGCGCCAGCAGCTTGGAGGCGACGGACCGAATTTATGGCTACACCTTC	CASSLEATDRIYGYTF
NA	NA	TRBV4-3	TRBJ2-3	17	TGCGCCAGCAGCACCTTTAGGGGGGCGACTCAAGGAGATACGCAGTATTTT	CASSTFRGATQGDTQYF
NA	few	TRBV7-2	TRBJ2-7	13	TGTGCCAGCAGCTTAAAGACAGGCTCCGACCAGTACTTC	CASSLKTGSDQYF
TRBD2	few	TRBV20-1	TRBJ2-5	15	TGCAGTGCTAGAGCGGAACTCAGCGGGGAAGAGACCCAGTACTTC	CSARAELSGEETQYF
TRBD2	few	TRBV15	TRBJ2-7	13	TGTGCCACCAGCAGACGCGGGAGGTACGAGCAGTACTTC	CATSRRGRYEQYF
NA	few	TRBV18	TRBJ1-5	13	TGTGCCAGCTCACGGGACGGTGATCAGCCCCAGCATTTT	CASSRDGDQPQHF
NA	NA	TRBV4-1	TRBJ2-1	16	TGCGCCAGCAGCCAGTCCGGGACCGGGACTGATAATGAGCAGTTCTTC	CASSQSGTGTDNEQFF
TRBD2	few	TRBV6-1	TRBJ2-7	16	TGTGCCAGCAGTGAAGTCTGGTCGGGGGGGGCCTACGAGCAGTACTTC	CASSEVWSGGAYEQYF
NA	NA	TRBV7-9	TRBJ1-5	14	TGTGCCAGCAGCTCGGACGGCGAGGGGCAGCCCCAGCATTTT	CASSSDGEGQPQHF
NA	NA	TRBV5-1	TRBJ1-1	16	TGCGCCAGCAGCTTGGGGGGACGGGCTAGGAGCACTGAAGCTTTCTTT	CASSLGGRARSTEAFF
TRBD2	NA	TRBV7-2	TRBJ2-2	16	TGTGCCAGCAGCCCAAGCGGAGCGGGAGGTACCGGGGAGCTGTTTTTT	CASSPSGAGGTGELFF
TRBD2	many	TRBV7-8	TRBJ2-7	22	TGTGCCAGCAGCTTAGCGATCCCCACTAGCGGTAAAGACCGGGAACGTTTACCCGAGCAGTACTTC	CASSLAIPTSGKDRERLPEQYF
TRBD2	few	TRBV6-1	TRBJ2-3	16	TGTGCCAGCAACATCATTAGCGGGGGTGGGGCAGATACGCAGTATTTT	CASNIISGGGADTQYF
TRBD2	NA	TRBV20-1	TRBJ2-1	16	TGCAGTGCTAGAAGTACGACTAGCGGGAGCTCGAATGAGCAGTTCTTC	CSARSTTSGSSNEQFF
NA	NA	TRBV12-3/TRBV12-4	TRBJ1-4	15	TGTGCCAGCAGTTTAAGGCGACAGAGTAATGAAAAACTGTTTTTT	CASSLRRQSNEKLFF
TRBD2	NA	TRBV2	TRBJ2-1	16	TGTGCCAGCAGAGAGGGACTAGCGGGGGGCCAAAATGAGCAGTTCTTC	CASREGLAGGQNEQFF
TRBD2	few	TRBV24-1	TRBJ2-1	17	TGTGCCACCAGTGACCGGACTAGCGGGGGCACCTACAATGAGCAGTTCTTC	CATSDRTSGGTYNEQFF
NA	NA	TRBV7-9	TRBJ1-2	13	TGTGCCAGCAGCTTAGGGGCCGCCAAGGGCTACACCTTC	CASSLGAAKGYTF
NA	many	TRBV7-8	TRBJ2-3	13	TGTGCCAGCAGCTTAGAAGGGCGTAATACGCAGTATTTT	CASSLEGRNTQYF
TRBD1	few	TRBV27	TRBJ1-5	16	TGTGCCAGCAGTTTAATTGGGACAGGTCTAAATCAGCCCCAGCATTTT	CASSLIGTGLNQPQHF
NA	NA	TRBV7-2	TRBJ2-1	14	TGTGCCAGCGTACGGGGCCGCTCCTACAATGAGCAGTTCTTC	CASVRGRSYNEQFF
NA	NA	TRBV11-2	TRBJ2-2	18	TGTGCCAGCAGCGAACGAAGCGGGTCTAAGACGAACACCGGGGGGCTGTTTTTT	CASSERSGSKTNTGGLFF
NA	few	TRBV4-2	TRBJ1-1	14	TGTGCCAGCAGCCGGGGAGGAAGTCAGACGGTCGCTTTCTTT	CASSRGGSQTVAFF
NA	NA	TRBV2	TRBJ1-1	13	TGTGCCAGCAGCAGAAGGGTGGACACTGAAGCTTTCTTT	CASSRRVDTEAFF
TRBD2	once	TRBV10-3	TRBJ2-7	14	TGTGCCATCCGGACTAGCGGGACTTCCTACGAGCAGTACTTC	CAIRTSGTSYEQYF
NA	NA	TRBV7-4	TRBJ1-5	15	TGTGCCAGCAGCTTATTCGGCGACACCAATCAGCCCCAGCATTTT	CASSLFGDTNQPQHF
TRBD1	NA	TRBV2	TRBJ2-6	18	TGTGCCAGCAGTGAGCCCCGGGACAGGGTCTCTGGGGCCAACGTCCTGACTTTC	CASSEPRDRVSGANVLTF
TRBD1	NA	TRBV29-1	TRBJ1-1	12	TGCAGCGCAGGGGGCGCGAACACTGAAGCTTTCTTT	CSAGGANTEAFF
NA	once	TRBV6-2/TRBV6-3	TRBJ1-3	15	TGTGCCAGCAGTTACTCGAAAGGGAGTGAAAACACCATATATTTT	CASSYSKGSENTIYF
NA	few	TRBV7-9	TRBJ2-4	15	TGTGCCAGCAGCTTAGCTGGCCAGACCAAAAACATTCAGTACTTC	CASSLAGQTKNIQYF
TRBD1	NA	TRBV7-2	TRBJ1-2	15	TGTGCCAGCAGCTCCCGGACAGGGGGGGAATATGGCTACACCTTC	CASSSRTGGEYGYTF
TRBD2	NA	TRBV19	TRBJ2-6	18	TGTGCCAGTAGTATAGCCCTAGCGGGAGGGGCTGGGGCCAACGTCCTGACTTTC	CASSIALAGGAGANVLTF
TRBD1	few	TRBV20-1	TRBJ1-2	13	TGCAGTGCCAGGGACAGGGGGCTCTATGGCTACACCTTC	CSARDRGLYGYTF
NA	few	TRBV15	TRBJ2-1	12	TGTGCCACCAGCGGTAACAGGAAAAAGGGGTTCTTC	CATSGNRKKGFF
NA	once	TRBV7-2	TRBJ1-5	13	TGTGCCAGCAGCCCCACCAGAGATCAGCCCCAGCATTTT	CASSPTRDQPQHF
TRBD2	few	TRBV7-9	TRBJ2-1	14	TGTGCCAGCAGCTTAGGGGGACTAGAGGTTGAGCAGTTCTTC	CASSLGGLEVEQFF